These T cell receptor beta chains were read from a single sample in a study of T cells after posttransplantation cyclophosphamide. Only in-frame clones appear in the TCRdb table, and some are missing; sequencing was by immunoSEQ multiplex PCR. This table holds 25,000 to 35,000 clones with no singletons; the top ten claim 4.8%. The sample was PBMCs. These receptor sequences come from a woman between 25 and 40 years old in good health and a related stem cell transplant donor. CDR3s include the opening cysteine and the closing phenylalanine or tryptophan. D genes are given only for firm matches. Clone size, where shown, is once, few, many, or a class for clones that have expanded.

V gene	clone size	J gene	D gene	CDR3 length	CDR3 protein	CDR3 DNA
TRBV9	many	TRBJ1-2	TRBD1	12	CASSAALRDRVF	TGTGCCAGCAGCGCGGCTCTCCGGGACAGGGTTTTC
TRBV6-6	many	TRBJ2-7	NA	14	CASSYGRGTYEQYF	TGTGCCAGCAGTTACGGTAGGGGAACCTACGAGCAGTACTTC
TRBV6-2/TRBV6-3	many	TRBJ1-1	TRBD1	19	CASSYSFEGQGSANTEAFF	TGTGCCAGCAGTTACTCGTTTGAGGGACAGGGATCCGCGAACACTGAAGCTTTCTTT
TRBV11-2	many	TRBJ1-1	NA	14	CASSFTGRNTEAFF	TGTGCCAGCAGCTTCACGGGGAGGAACACTGAAGCTTTCTTT
TRBV6-2/TRBV6-3	NA	TRBJ2-3	TRBD1	17	CASSYFSRGRRADTQYF	TGTGCCAGCAGTTACTTTTCCAGGGGGCGCAGGGCAGATACGCAGTATTTT
TRBV6-2/TRBV6-3	many	TRBJ1-2	TRBD1	13	CASSIDRGYGYTF	TGTGCCAGCAGTATAGACAGGGGCTATGGCTACACCTTC
TRBV28	many	TRBJ2-3	TRBD1	13	CASRQGGTDTQYF	TGTGCCAGCAGACAGGGGGGCACAGATACGCAGTATTTT
TRBV5-1	many	TRBJ2-7	TRBD1	15	CASSLGQGAIYEQYF	TGCGCCAGCAGCTTAGGACAGGGGGCGATTTACGAGCAGTACTTC
TRBV6-2/TRBV6-3	NA	TRBJ2-3	TRBD2	17	CASRLSGGPSRVDPQYF	TGTGCCAGCAGACTGTCGGGGGGGCCTTCGAGGGTAGATCCGCAGTATTTT
TRBV19	many	TRBJ1-6	NA	18	CASRHTATGLNTNSPLHF	TGTGCCAGTAGGCATACCGCGACAGGCCTGAACACGAATTCACCCCTCCACTTT
TRBV4-3	many	TRBJ2-1	NA	18	CASSLTLGGSSSYNEQFF	TGCGCCAGCAGTCTAACCCTGGGGGGTTCGAGCTCCTACAATGAGCAGTTCTTC
TRBV5-6	few	TRBJ1-6	TRBD1	15	CASSFDRGRNSPLHF	TGTGCCAGCAGCTTCGACAGGGGCAGGAATTCACCCCTCCACTTT
TRBV7-9	many	TRBJ1-5	NA	13	CASSLGGDQPQHF	TGTGCCAGCAGCTTAGGAGGGGATCAGCCCCAGCATTTT
TRBV2	many	TRBJ1-1	NA	14	CASRGSAGQTEAFF	TGTGCCAGCAGGGGAAGTGCAGGGCAGACTGAAGCTTTCTTT
TRBV6-4	many	TRBJ1-2	NA	12	CASSEADYGYTF	TGTGCCAGCAGTGAGGCCGACTATGGCTACACCTTC
TRBV30	few	TRBJ1-2	NA	15	CAWSVLGRKNYGYTF	TGTGCCTGGAGTGTACTGGGCAGGAAGAACTATGGCTACACCTTC
TRBV9	many	TRBJ2-7	TRBD1	14	CASSVDRGSDEQYF	TGTGCCAGCAGCGTAGACAGGGGGTCGGACGAGCAGTACTTC
TRBV7-3	many	TRBJ2-3	NA	16	CASSYVLVPSSDTQYF	TGTGCCAGCAGCTACGTACTAGTTCCCTCATCAGATACGCAGTATTTT
TRBV7-9	many	TRBJ1-5	NA	13	CASSQPGGQPQHF	TGTGCCAGCTCCCAACCCGGGGGTCAGCCCCAGCATTTT
TRBV12-3/TRBV12-4	many	TRBJ1-3	TRBD1	16	CASSIRPGQAGHLLYF	TGTGCCAGCAGTATTCGACCCGGACAGGCTGGGCACCTTCTATATTTT
TRBV19	many	TRBJ2-4	NA	17	CASSSPGTARAKNIQYF	TGTGCCAGTAGTAGCCCCGGGACTGCTCGAGCCAAAAACATTCAGTACTTC
TRBV29-1	NA	TRBJ2-7	TRBD1	13	CSVALPGGAEQYF	TGCAGCGTTGCACTTCCAGGGGGCGCCGAGCAGTACTTC
TRBV6-4	many	TRBJ2-7	TRBD1	14	CASSDRTGYYEQYF	TGTGCCAGCAGTGACAGGACAGGGTACTACGAGCAGTACTTC
TRBV4-1	many	TRBJ1-2	NA	15	CASSQEGAVNYGYTF	TGCGCCAGCAGCCAAGAGGGGGCGGTGAACTATGGCTACACCTTC
TRBV29-1	NA	TRBJ2-7	TRBD1	12	CSAGTGVHEQYF	TGCAGCGCCGGGACAGGTGTTCACGAGCAGTACTTC
TRBV29-1	many	TRBJ1-1	TRBD1	16	CSVEPQGGYMNTEAFF	TGCAGCGTTGAACCGCAGGGGGGCTACATGAACACTGAAGCTTTCTTT
TRBV12-3/TRBV12-4	few	TRBJ2-5	NA	13	CASSLGHQETQYF	TGTGCCAGCAGTTTGGGCCACCAAGAGACCCAGTACTTC
TRBV19	many	TRBJ1-6	NA	16	CASSIGGQFYNSPLHF	TGTGCCAGTAGTATTGGAGGACAGTTCTATAATTCACCCCTCCACTTT
TRBV4-2	NA	TRBJ1-2	TRBD1	14	CASSPSDRAYGYTF	TGTGCCAGCAGCCCGTCCGACAGGGCATATGGCTACACCTTC
TRBV6-4	many	TRBJ2-3	TRBD2	15	CASSVTSGGADTQYF	TGTGCCAGCAGTGTAACTAGCGGGGGGGCAGATACGCAGTATTTT
TRBV23-1	many	TRBJ1-3	NA	19	CASSLILDSDPRAGNTIYF	TGCGCCAGCAGCCTGATTCTGGACAGCGACCCTCGGGCTGGAAACACCATATATTTT
TRBV6-6	many	TRBJ2-3	TRBD1	13	CASRDRSTDTQYF	TGTGCCAGCCGGGACAGGAGCACAGATACGCAGTATTTT
TRBV7-9	many	TRBJ2-3	TRBD2	16	CASSFRLAGTTDTQYF	TGTGCCAGCAGTTTCCGTTTAGCGGGAACCACAGATACGCAGTATTTT
TRBV6-5	many	TRBJ1-1	NA	13	CASSYTGNTEAFF	TGTGCCAGCAGTTACACAGGGAACACTGAAGCTTTCTTT
TRBV7-2	many	TRBJ1-6	NA	15	CASSLGGARNSPLHF	TGTGCCAGCAGCTTAGGCGGGGCGCGGAATTCACCCCTCCACTTT
TRBV7-2	many	TRBJ1-4	NA	15	CASSYPDIWGEKLFF	TGTGCCAGCAGCTATCCGGACATTTGGGGTGAAAAACTGTTTTTT
TRBV6-1	many	TRBJ1-2	NA	13	CASYVWGHYGYTF	TGTGCCAGCTACGTGTGGGGCCACTATGGCTACACCTTC
TRBV28	many	TRBJ2-4	TRBD1	13	CASSLGTENIQYF	TGTGCCAGCAGTTTAGGGACAGAAAACATTCAGTACTTC
TRBV24-1	NA	TRBJ1-3	TRBD1	17	CATSDLMGQGFGNPIYF	TGTGCCACCAGTGATTTGATGGGACAGGGCTTTGGAAACCCCATATATTTT
TRBV13	many	TRBJ2-5	TRBD1	14	CASSPGTGVETQYF	TGTGCCAGCAGCCCCGGGACAGGGGTAGAGACCCAGTACTTC
TRBV28	many	TRBJ1-3	NA	15	CASRYRQYPGNTIYF	TGTGCCAGCAGATACCGACAGTACCCTGGAAACACCATATATTTT
TRBV19	few	TRBJ1-2	TRBD1	16	CASTITGTDELYGYTF	TGTGCCAGTACCATAACCGGGACAGACGAACTCTATGGCTACACCTTC
TRBV7-3	NA	TRBJ2-5	TRBD2	17	CASSHSTGTSGGWTQYF	TGTGCCAGCAGCCATTCGACCGGGACTAGCGGGGGGTGGACCCAGTACTTC
TRBV12-3/TRBV12-4	many	TRBJ1-3	NA	15	CASSPGTLSGNTIYF	TGTGCCAGCAGTCCCGGTACTCTCTCTGGAAACACCATATATTTT
TRBV6-2/TRBV6-3	many	TRBJ1-4	TRBD1	16	CASSPAPDRVREKLFF	TGTGCCAGCAGTCCTGCTCCCGACAGGGTACGTGAAAAACTGTTTTTT
TRBV30	few	TRBJ1-2	NA	13	CAWNRRANYGYTF	TGTGCCTGGAATCGAAGGGCCAACTATGGCTACACCTTC
TRBV19	few	TRBJ2-5	NA	16	CASSLRQTRRRETQYF	TGTGCCAGTAGTCTCCGGCAGACTAGGCGGAGGGAGACCCAGTACTTC
TRBV28	few	TRBJ1-5	NA	12	CASYPGNQPQHF	TGTGCCAGTTACCCGGGCAATCAGCCCCAGCATTTT
TRBV10-2	many	TRBJ1-1	NA	14	CASRREGLNTEAFF	TGCGCCAGCAGGCGAGAGGGTTTGAACACTGAAGCTTTCTTT
TRBV19	many	TRBJ1-6	NA	13	CASNPSGASPLHF	TGTGCCAGTAACCCCTCAGGGGCATCACCCCTCCACTTT
TRBV5-6	many	TRBJ1-2	TRBD1	15	CASSLGDRGNYGYTF	TGTGCCAGCAGCTTAGGGGACAGGGGTAACTATGGCTACACCTTC
TRBV6-2/TRBV6-3	many	TRBJ1-1	NA	13	CASSLTGNTEAFF	TGTGCCAGCAGTTTGACAGGGAACACTGAAGCTTTCTTT
TRBV5-6	many	TRBJ2-7	TRBD2	14	CASSPGTSSYEQYF	TGTGCCAGCAGCCCCGGGACTAGCTCCTACGAGCAGTACTTC
TRBV4-3	many	TRBJ2-1	NA	16	CASSQETQSSYNEQFF	TGCGCCAGCAGCCAAGAAACACAGAGCTCCTACAATGAGCAGTTCTTC
TRBV2	many	TRBJ2-3	TRBD2	15	CASSLEAGMTDTQYF	TGTGCCAGCAGTTTAGAAGCGGGGATGACAGATACGCAGTATTTT
TRBV2	many	TRBJ1-2	TRBD1	15	CASRGDRGQSGGYTF	TGTGCCAGCAGGGGGGACAGGGGGCAATCTGGGGGCTACACCTTC
TRBV30	many	TRBJ1-1	NA	14	CAWEPDSWNTEAFF	TGTGCCTGGGAACCAGACAGTTGGAACACTGAAGCTTTCTTT
TRBV6-5	many	TRBJ1-2	NA	12	CASRTTGGGYTF	TGTGCCAGCAGAACGACAGGCGGAGGCTACACCTTC
TRBV5-8	many	TRBJ2-7	TRBD1	14	CASSLTGASWEQYF	TGTGCCAGCAGCCTGACAGGGGCCTCGTGGGAGCAGTACTTC
TRBV5-1	many	TRBJ1-1	TRBD1	14	CASSLDRGQTEAFF	TGCGCCAGCAGCTTGGACAGGGGGCAAACTGAAGCTTTCTTT